This T cell receptor (beta chain) was obtained from a study of blood T cell repertoires in COVID-19. The study recruited people aged about 18 to 90 years across 20 to 30 US areas. Recovery meant two consecutive negative NP/OP PCR tests, professional clearance, or resolved symptoms. Authors' methods: Amplification with reference gene primers provided the estimates of nucleated cell counts. Using immunoSEQ multiplex PCR, the repertoire was profiled, and TCRdb retains in-frame clones only, with some absent. V and J calls and clone size follow that table, whereas D and trimming were derived from the DNA. The table records over 250,000 clones, roughly 90% of them present only once. J was trimmed by 6 bases and V by 1 base; bases with no gene match: 4. From germline, CDR1 is SGHTA and CDR2 FQGTGA. The CDR3 spans 14 residues.

Source material: PBMCs or T cells enriched from blood (not recorded which). The chain couples TRBV7-3 to TRBJ1-1, with TRBD1 matching over 8 bases. This TCR came from a woman in her thirties who had recovered from COVID-19. The CDR3 reads CASSLKAGGPEAFF. The CDR3 DNA is TGTGCCAGCAGCTTAAAGGCAGGGGGCCCTGAAGCTTTCTTT. The variable domain in full, completed from reference TRBV7-3 and TRBJ1-1, reads GAGVSQTPSNKVTEKGKYVELRCDPISGHTALYWYRQSLGQGPEFLIYFQGTGAADDSGLPNDRFFAVRPEGSVSTLKIQRTERGDSAVYLCASSLKAGGPEAFFGQGTRLTVV.